Below are 16 T cell receptor beta chains sequenced from a single sample in a study of identical twins. TCRdb used MiXCR to reprocess the 5' RACE reads, holding one entry per CDR3 protein. The data hold fewer than 550,000 distinct CDR3 sequences, with roughly an eighth observed a single time. The sample also formed part of further work on yellow fever vaccine responses in identical twins.

The sample comprised CD4+ T cells sorted from blood. All receptors derive from a woman aged 18-29 years in good health.

The table lists this clonotype with many counts. J is TRBJ2-3 and V is TRBV14; D remains unclear. This CDR3 spans 14 amino acids. Germline loops: CDR1 SGHDN, CDR2 FVKESK. The V and J ends lost 1 base and 4 bases respectively, with 9 bases between them. CDR3 protein: CASSQVRRSDTQYF. In DNA form, the CDR3 reads TGTGCCAGCAGCCAAGTACGCCGGTCAGATACGCAGTATTTT.

This clonotype was seen at least ten times. This rearrangement joins TRBV3-1 to TRBJ2-7; 8 bases agree with TRBD2. J was trimmed by 5 bases and V by 7 bases; bases with no gene match: 10. CDR3 length: 14 residues. CDR1 and CDR2 from the germline V gene are LGHDT and YNNKEL (reference sequence). In DNA form, the CDR3 reads TGTGCCAGCACACCGAGCGGGAGACCCGACGAGCAGTACTTC. As protein: CASTPSGRPDEQYF.

This clonotype has just a few counts. The rearrangement joins TRBV29-1 to TRBJ2-1, with TRBD2 matching over 14 bases. CDR3 size: 14 residues. The germline V gene encodes CDR1 SQVTM and CDR2 ANQGSEA. V shed 5 bases and J 7 bases; nucleotides not matched to a gene: 4. The CDR3 nucleotides read TGCAGCGTTTGGGGACTAGCGGGAGCAAATGAGCAGTTCTTC. It specifies CSVWGLAGANEQFF.

This chain joins TRBV19 and TRBJ2-3; D gene uncertain. The CDR3 loop spans 14 amino acids. Germline V gene lookup returns CDR1 LNHDA and CDR2 SQIVND (reference sequence). The germline V and J ends were trimmed by 3 bases and 6 bases, with 13 bases remaining between them. CDR3 DNA: TGTGCCAGTAGTATCCCGGGCCTAGGGGATACGCAGTATTTT. Translating gives CASSIPGLGDTQYF.

The V gene is TRBV7-9, the J gene TRBJ2-5; tentative D call: TRBD2 (6 bases). This CDR3 contains 15 residues. Germline values: CDR1 SEHNR, CDR2 FQNEAQ (reference sequence). V was clipped by 2 bases and J by 4 bases, with 14 bases between them. The CDR3 DNA reads TGTGCCAGCAGCTTAATACAGACCGGGGGAGAGACCCAGTACTTC. Translating gives CASSLIQTGGETQYF.

This rearrangement joins TRBV5-6 to TRBJ1-2; no firm D call. V was cut by 7 bases and J by 6 bases, with 22 bases left in between. The CDR3 spans 15 residues. In germline, CDR1 is SGHDT, CDR2 YYEEEE. Written as DNA, the CDR3 is TGTGCCAGCCGAAGGGCCGGAGGCGGAGAAAATGGCTACACCTTC. Its protein is CASRRAGGGENGYTF.

The chain links TRBV3-1 to TRBJ2-1; D tentatively reads TRBD1 or TRBD2 (5 bases each). This CDR3 spans 13 amino acids. Germline V lookup: CDR1 LGHDT, CDR2 YNNKEL (reference sequence). V was clipped by 4 bases and J by 9 bases, with 13 bases between them. CDR3 in amino acids: CASSLLPGGEQFF. The DNA of the CDR3 is TGTGCCAGCAGCCTCCTCCCTGGGGGTGAGCAGTTCTTC.

This clonotype appeared many times. The chain recombines TRBV25-1 with TRBJ2-2; D ambiguous. Germline lookup yields CDR1 MGHDK and CDR2 SYGVNS. The CDR3 is 15 residues long. Trimming pared 2 bases from V and 7 bases from J, leaving 14 bases between. The CDR3 bases are TGTGCCAGCAGTGAAAGGCTCCTTGGTGGCGGGGAGCTGTTTTTT. Amino acid sequence: CASSERLLGGGELFF.

The chain combines TRBV7-2 with TRBJ2-1; D is perhaps TRBD1 (6 bases). Germline lookup yields CDR1 SGHTA and CDR2 FQGNSA. The CDR3 spans 13 residues. V was trimmed by 8 bases and J by 4 bases, leaving 12 bases between them. This CDR3 reads CASCRGVYNEQFF. The CDR3 nucleotides read TGTGCCAGCTGCAGGGGCGTATACAATGAGCAGTTCTTC.

This clonotype has a count of ten or more. This chain connects TRBV10-3 to TRBJ2-3; D is unclear. The V end was cut by 10 bases, the J end by 6 bases, with 11 bases between. Germline V lookup: CDR1 ENHRY, CDR2 SYGVKD. This CDR3 spans 11 amino acids. The CDR3 reads CATTALDTQYF. As DNA, the CDR3 is TGTGCCACCACGGCGTTGGATACGCAGTATTTT.

This clonotype was recorded a few times. V is TRBV7-2 and J is TRBJ1-2; D might be TRBD1 (5 bases). V was shortened by 1 base and J by 7 bases, with 13 bases between the two germline ends. CDR1 is SGHTA and CDR2 is FQGNSA in the germline V gene. CDR3 length: 14 amino acids. The CDR3 sequence is CASSLVEGLSGYTF. In DNA form, the CDR3 reads TGTGCCAGCAGCTTAGTTGAGGGGTTAAGTGGCTACACCTTC. The complete variable domain, with remaining parts taken from reference TRBV7-2 and TRBJ1-2, reads GAGVSQSPSNKVTEKGKDVELRCDPISGHTALYWYRQSLGQGLEFLIYFQGNSAPDKSGLPSDRFSAERTGGSVSTLTIQRTQQEDSAVYLCASSLVEGLSGYTFGSGTRLTVV.

This sequence joins TRBV6-1 and TRBJ2-1, with 10 bases lining up with TRBD2. The germline V gene encodes CDR1 MNHNS and CDR2 SASEGT. V trimming: 7 bases; J trimming: 7 bases; junction bases outside the gene matches: 10. This CDR3 region has 15 residues. The CDR3 protein is CASIQRAGGSNEQFF. The DNA for the CDR3 is TGTGCCAGCATACAACGAGCGGGAGGGAGTAATGAGCAGTTCTTC.

This clonotype was seen many times. The chain is built from TRBV3-1 and TRBJ2-1; the D call may be TRBD1 or TRBD2 (5 bases each). Between the trimmed V and J ends, which lost 6 bases and 0 bases, there was a span of 15 bases. Per the germline V gene, CDR1 is LGHDT and CDR2 is YNNKEL (reference sequence). This CDR3 has 16 amino acids. The CDR3 loop is CASRPWDASSYNEQFF. CDR3 DNA sequence: TGTGCCAGCAGGCCCTGGGACGCGAGCTCCTACAATGAGCAGTTCTTC.

This clonotype appeared many times. The rearrangement uses TRBV27 and TRBJ2-3, with 8 positions matching TRBD1. This CDR3 has 15 residues. Losses at the gene ends were 6 bases for V and 0 bases for J; bases not matched to a gene: 5. Germline CDR1 reads MNHEY; CDR2 reads SMNVEV (reference sequence). The CDR3 loop reads CASSRTGPSTDTQYF. For the CDR3, the DNA is TGTGCCAGCAGCCGGACAGGGCCTAGCACAGATACGCAGTATTTT.

This clonotype appeared a few times. V is TRBV20-1 and J is TRBJ2-7, with TRBD1 matching 8 bases. V lost 0 bases, J lost 1 base, and 5 bases stayed unmatched. Germline V gene lookup returns CDR1 DFQATT and CDR2 SNEGSKA (reference sequence). The CDR3 contains 15 residues. The CDR3 DNA is TGCAGTGCTAGAGAGCCCAGGGGGCTTTCCTACGAGCAGTACTTC. The encoded protein is CSAREPRGLSYEQYF.

The sample holds a few counts of this clonotype. V and J are TRBV15 and TRBJ2-4; 7 nucleotides agree with TRBD2. The CDR3 extends over 16 amino acids. V shed 8 bases, J shed 4 bases, and the junction held 14 bases outside the gene matches. Germline V gene sequence: CDR1 LNHNV, CDR2 YYDKDF (reference sequence). The CDR3 sequence: CATRATSEQRKNIQYF. The CDR3 DNA reads TGTGCCACCCGAGCAACTAGCGAGCAAAGGAAAAACATTCAGTACTTC.